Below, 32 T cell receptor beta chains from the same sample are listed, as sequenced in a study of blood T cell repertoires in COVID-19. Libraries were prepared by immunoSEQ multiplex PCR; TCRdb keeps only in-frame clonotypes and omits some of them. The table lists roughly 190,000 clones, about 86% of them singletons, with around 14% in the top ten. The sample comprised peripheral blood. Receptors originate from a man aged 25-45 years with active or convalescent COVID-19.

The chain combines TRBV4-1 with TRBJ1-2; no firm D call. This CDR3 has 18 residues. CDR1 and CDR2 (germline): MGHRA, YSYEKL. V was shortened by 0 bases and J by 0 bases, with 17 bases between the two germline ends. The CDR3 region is CASSQDSGVSITNYGYTF. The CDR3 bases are TGCGCCAGCAGCCAAGATTCTGGAGTCAGTATAACTAACTATGGCTACACCTTC.

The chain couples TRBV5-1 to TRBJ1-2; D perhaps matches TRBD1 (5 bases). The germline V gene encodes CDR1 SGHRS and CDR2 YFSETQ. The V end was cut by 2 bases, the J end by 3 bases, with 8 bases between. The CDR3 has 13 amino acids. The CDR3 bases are TGCGCCAGCAGCTTTCGGGGGGACTATGGCTACACCTTC. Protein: CASSFRGDYGYTF.

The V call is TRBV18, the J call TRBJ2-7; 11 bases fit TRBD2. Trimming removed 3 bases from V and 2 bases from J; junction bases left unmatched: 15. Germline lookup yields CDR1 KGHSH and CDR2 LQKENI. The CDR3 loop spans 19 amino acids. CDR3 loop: CASSPQGKDSGRAPYEQYF. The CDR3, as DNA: TGTGCCAGCTCACCTCAGGGCAAGGATAGCGGGAGGGCCCCCTACGAGCAGTACTTC.

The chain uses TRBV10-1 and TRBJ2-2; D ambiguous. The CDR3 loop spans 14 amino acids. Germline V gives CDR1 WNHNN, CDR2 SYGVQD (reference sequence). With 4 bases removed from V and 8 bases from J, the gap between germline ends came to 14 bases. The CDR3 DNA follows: TGCGCCAGCAGTGCCCGACAAGTTTCTGGGGAGCTGTTTTTT. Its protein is CASSARQVSGELFF.

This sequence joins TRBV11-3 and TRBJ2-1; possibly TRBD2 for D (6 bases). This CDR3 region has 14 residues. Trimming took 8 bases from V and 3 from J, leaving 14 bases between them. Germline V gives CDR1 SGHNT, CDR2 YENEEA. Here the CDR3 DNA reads TGTGCCAGCCCACGGGGGTCAGACTACAATGAGCAGTTCTTC. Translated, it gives CASPRGSDYNEQFF.

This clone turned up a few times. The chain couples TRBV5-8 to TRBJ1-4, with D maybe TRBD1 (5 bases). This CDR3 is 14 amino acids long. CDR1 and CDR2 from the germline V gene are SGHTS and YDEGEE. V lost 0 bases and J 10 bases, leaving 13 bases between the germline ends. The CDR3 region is CASSLEGVTGKLFF. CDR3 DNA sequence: TGTGCCAGCAGCTTGGAAGGGGTGACTGGAAAACTGTTTTTT.

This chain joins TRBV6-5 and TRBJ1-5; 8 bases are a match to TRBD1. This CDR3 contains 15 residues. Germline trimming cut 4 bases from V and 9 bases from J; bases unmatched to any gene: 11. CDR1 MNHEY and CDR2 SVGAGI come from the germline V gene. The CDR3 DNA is TGTGCCAGCAGTTCGACAGGGGCAGGGGAGAGGCCCCAGCATTTT. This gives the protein CASSSTGAGERPQHF.

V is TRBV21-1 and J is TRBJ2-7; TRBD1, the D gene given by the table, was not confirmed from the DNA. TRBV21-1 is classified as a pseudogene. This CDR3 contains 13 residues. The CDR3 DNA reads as TGTGCCAGCCCCGCCAGGGGTTCCTACGAGCAGTACTTC. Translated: CASPARGSYEQYF.

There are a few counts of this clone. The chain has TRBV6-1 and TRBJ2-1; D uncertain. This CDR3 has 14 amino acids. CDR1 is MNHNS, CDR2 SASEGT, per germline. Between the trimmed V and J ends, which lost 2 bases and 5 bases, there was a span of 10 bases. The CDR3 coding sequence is TGTGCCAGCAGTGAACTACTCGTCGACAATGAGCAGTTCTTC. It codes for CASSELLVDNEQFF.

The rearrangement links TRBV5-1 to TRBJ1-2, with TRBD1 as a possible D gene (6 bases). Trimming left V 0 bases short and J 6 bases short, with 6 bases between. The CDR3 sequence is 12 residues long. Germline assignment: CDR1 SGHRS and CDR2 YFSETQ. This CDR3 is CASSLEGDGYTF. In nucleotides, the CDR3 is TGCGCCAGCAGCTTGGAGGGGGATGGCTACACCTTC.

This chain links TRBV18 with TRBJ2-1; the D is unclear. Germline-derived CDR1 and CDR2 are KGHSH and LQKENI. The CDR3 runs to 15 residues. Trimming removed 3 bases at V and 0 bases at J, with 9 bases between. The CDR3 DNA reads TGTGCCAGCTCACCGGTAGCTCCCTCCTACAATGAGCAGTTCTTC. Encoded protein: CASSPVAPSYNEQFF.

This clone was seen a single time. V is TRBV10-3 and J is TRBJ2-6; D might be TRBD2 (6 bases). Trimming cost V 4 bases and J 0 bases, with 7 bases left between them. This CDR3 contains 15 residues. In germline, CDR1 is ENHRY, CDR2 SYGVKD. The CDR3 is CAISGGLSGANVLTF. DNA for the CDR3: TGTGCCATCAGTGGGGGACTCTCTGGGGCCAACGTCCTGACTTTC.

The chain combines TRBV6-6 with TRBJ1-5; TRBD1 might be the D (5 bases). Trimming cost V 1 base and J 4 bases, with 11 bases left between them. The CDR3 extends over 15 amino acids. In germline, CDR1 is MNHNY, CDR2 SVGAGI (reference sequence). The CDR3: CASSYLGQTNQPQHF. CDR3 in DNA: TGTGCCAGCAGTTACTTGGGGCAGACGAATCAGCCCCAGCATTTT.

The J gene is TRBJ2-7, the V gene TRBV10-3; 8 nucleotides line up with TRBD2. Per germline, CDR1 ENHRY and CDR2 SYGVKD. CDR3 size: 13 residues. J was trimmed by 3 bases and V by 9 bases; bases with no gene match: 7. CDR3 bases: TGTGCCATTAGGGCGGGACTAGGCTACGAGCAGTACTTC. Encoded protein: CAIRAGLGYEQYF.

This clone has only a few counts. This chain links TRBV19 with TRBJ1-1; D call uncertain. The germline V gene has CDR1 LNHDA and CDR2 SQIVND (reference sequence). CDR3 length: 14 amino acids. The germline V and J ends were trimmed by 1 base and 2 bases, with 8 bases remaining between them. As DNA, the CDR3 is TGTGCCAGTAGTATAGTTAGAGGCAACACTGAAGCTTTCTTT. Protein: CASSIVRGNTEAFF.

The CDR3 DNA reads TGTGCCAGCAGCTCCGGGGTGTTAGCCAGATTCACTGAAGCTTTCTTT. Amino acid sequence: CASSSGVLARFTEAFF. V is TRBV11-1 and J is TRBJ1-1; no clear D gene. The CDR3 contains 16 residues. Germline CDR1 and CDR2: SGHAT and FQDESV (reference sequence). V gave up 4 bases and J gave up 4 bases, with 19 bases separating them.

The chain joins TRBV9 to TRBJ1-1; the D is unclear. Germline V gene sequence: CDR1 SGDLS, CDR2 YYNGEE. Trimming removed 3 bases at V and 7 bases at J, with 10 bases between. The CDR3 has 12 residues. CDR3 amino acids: CASSEVGGEAFF. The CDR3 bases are TGTGCCAGCAGCGAGGTAGGCGGTGAAGCTTTCTTT.

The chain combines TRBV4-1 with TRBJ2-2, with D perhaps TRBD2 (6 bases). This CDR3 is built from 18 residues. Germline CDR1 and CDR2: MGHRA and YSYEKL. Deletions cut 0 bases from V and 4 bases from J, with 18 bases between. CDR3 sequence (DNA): TGCGCCAGCAGCCAAGATTGGTGGGTCGGGGGTTCCACCGGGGAGCTGTTTTTT. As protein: CASSQDWWVGGSTGELFF.

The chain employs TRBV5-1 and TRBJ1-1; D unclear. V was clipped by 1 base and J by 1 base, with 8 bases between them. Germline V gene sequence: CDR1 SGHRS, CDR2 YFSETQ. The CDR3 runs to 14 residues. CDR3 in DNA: TGCGCCAGCAGCTTGCGCGGGGAGAACACTGAAGCTTTCTTT. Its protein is CASSLRGENTEAFF.

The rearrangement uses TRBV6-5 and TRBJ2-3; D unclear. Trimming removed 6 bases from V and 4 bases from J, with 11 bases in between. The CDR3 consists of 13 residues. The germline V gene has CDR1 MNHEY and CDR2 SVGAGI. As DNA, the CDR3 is TGTGCCAGCAGCAGGTCCCCGGCAGATACGCAGTATTTT. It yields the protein CASSRSPADTQYF.

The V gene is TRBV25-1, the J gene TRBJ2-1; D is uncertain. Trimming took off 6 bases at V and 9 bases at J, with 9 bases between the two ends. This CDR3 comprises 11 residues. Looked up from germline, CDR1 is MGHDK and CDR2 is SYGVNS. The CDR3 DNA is TGTGCCAGCAGCCACAAGATTGAGCAGTTCTTC. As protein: CASSHKIEQFF.

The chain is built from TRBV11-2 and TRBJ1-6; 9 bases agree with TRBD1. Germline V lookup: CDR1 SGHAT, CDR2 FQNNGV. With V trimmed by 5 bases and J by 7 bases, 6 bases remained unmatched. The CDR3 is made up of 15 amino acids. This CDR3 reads CASSPGDRENSPLHF. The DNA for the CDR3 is TGTGCCAGCAGCCCCGGGGACAGGGAGAATTCACCCCTCCACTTT.

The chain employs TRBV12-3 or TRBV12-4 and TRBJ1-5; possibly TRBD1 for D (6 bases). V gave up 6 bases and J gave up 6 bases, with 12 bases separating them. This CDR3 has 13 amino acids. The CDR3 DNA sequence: TGTGCCAGCAGCTCAGGGGAGGGTCAGCCCCAGCATTTT. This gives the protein CASSSGEGQPQHF.

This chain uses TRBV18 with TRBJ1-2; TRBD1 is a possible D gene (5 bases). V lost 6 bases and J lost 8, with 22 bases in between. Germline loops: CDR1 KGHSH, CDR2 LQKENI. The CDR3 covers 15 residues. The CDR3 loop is CASSPPGQSWPGYTF. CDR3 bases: TGTGCCAGCTCCCCCCCAGGGCAGTCTTGGCCAGGCTACACCTTC.

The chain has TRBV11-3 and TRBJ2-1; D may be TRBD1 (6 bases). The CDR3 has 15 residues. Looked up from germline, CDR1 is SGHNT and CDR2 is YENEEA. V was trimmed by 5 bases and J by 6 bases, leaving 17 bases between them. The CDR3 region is CASSPSGQGINEQFF. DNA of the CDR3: TGTGCCAGCAGCCCTTCCGGCCAGGGGATCAATGAGCAGTTCTTC.

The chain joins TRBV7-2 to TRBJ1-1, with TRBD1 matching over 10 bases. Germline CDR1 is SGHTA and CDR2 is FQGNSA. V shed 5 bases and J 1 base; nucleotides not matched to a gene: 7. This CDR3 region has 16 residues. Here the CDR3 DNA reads TGTGCCAGCAGCGCTCGACAGGGGGCGAAGAACACTGAAGCTTTCTTT. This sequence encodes CASSARQGAKNTEAFF.

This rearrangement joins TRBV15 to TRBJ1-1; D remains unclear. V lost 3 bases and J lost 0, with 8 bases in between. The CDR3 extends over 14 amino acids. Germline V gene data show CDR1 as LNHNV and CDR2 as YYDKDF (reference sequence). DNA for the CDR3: TGTGCCACCAGCAGGTCGGACTTGAACACTGAAGCTTTCTTT. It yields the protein CATSRSDLNTEAFF.

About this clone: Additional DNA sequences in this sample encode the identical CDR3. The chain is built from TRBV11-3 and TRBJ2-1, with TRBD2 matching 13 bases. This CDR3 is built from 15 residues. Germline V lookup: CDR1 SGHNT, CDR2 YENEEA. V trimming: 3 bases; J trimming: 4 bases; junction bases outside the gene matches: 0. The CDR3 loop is CASSLGLAGYNEQFF. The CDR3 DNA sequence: TGTGCCAGCAGCTTGGGACTAGCGGGATACAATGAGCAGTTCTTC.

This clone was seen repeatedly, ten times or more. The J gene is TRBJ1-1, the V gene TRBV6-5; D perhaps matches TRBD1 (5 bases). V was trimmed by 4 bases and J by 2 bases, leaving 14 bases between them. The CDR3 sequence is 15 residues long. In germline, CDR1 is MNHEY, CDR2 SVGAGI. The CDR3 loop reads CASSWDGGINTEAFF. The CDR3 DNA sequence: TGTGCCAGCAGTTGGGACGGGGGGATAAACACTGAAGCTTTCTTT.

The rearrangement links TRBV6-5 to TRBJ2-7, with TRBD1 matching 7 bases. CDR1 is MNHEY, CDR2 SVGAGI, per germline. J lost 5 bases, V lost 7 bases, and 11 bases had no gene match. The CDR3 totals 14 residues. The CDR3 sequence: CASNSRDRVHEQYV. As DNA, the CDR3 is TGTGCCAGCAATTCACGAGACAGGGTCCACGAGCAGTACGTC.

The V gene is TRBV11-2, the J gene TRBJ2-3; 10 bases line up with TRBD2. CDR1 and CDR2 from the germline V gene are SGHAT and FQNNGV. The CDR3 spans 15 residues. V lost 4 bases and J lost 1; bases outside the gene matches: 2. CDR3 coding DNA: TGTGCCAGCAGCTGGCTAGCGGGAGGCACAGATACGCAGTATTTT. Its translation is CASSWLAGGTDTQYF.

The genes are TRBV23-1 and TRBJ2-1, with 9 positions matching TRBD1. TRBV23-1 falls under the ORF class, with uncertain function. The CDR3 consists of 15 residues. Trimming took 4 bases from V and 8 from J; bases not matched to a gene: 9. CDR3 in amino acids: CASSPGTGSFDEQFF. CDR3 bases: TGCGCCAGCAGTCCCGGGACAGGGTCTTTCGATGAGCAGTTCTTC.